This T cell receptor beta chain is from a study of control samples from healthy donors and cancer patients. Some clones are missing from TCRdb's copy, which holds only in-frame ones; the method was immunoSEQ multiplex PCR. Of more than 85,000 clones listed, 84% are singletons. The CDR3 length is 13 residues. From germline, CDR1 is SGHTA and CDR2 FQGTGA. The J segment lost 6 bases and the V segment lost 8 bases, leaving 8 bases of the junction unmatched. The table lists this clone with a count of one. The V call is TRBV7-3, the J call TRBJ1-2, with 8 bases fitting TRBD1. Sequenced: PBMCs. This sequence was found in a man between 65 and 79 years old with lung cancer. In DNA, the CDR3 is TGTGCCAGCGGCGCCGGGACAGGCGATGGCTACACCTTC. It encodes CASGAGTGDGYTF. The variable domain in full, with the rest retrieved from reference TRBV7-3 and TRBJ1-2, is GAGVSQTPSNKVTEKGKYVELRCDPISGHTALYWYRQSLGQGPEFLIYFQGTGAADDSGLPNDRFFAVRPEGSVSTLKIQRTERGDSAVYLCASGAGTGDGYTFGSGTRLTVV.